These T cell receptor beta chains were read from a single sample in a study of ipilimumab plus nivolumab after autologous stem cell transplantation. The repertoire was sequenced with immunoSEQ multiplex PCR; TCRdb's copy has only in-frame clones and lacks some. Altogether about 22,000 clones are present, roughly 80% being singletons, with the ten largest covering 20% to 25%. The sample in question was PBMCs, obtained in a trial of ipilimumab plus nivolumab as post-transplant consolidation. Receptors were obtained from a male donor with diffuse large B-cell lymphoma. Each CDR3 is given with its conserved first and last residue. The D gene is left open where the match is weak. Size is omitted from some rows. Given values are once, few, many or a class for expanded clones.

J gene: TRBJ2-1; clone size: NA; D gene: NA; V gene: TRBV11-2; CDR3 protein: CASSLDPGGQRFF; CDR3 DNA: TGTGCCAGCAGCTTAGATCCGGGGGGCCAAAGGTTCTTC
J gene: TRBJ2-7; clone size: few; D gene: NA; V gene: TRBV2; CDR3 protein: CASMEQGEQYF; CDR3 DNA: TGTGCCAGCATGGAGCAAGGCGAGCAGTACTTC
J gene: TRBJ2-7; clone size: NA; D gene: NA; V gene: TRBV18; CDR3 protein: CASSPAGDYEQYF; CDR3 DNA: TGTGCCAGCTCACCGGCAGGGGACTACGAGCAGTACTTC
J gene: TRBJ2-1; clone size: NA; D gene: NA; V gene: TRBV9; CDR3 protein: CASSVVSAGENEQFF; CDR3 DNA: TGTGCCAGCAGCGTAGTCTCGGCAGGGGAAAATGAGCAGTTCTTC
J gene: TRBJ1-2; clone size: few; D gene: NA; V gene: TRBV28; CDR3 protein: CASSLGNYGYTF; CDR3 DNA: TGTGCCAGCAGTCTCGGGAATTATGGCTACACCTTC
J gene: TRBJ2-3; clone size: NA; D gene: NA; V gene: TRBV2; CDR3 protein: CASSGRDFTDTQYF; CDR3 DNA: TGTGCCAGCAGTGGGCGGGATTTCACAGATACGCAGTATTTT
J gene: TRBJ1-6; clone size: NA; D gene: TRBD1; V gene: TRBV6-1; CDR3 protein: CASSETGTGNSPLHF; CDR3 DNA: TGTGCCAGCAGTGAGACCGGGACAGGGAATTCACCCCTCCACTTT
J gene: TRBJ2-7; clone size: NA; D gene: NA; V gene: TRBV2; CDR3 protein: CASSVRRYEQYF; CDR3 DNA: TGTGCCAGCAGCGTTCGCCGTTACGAGCAGTACTTC
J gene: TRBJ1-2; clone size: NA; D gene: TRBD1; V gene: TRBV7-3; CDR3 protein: CASSPNPGTGIYGYTF; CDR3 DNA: TGTGCCAGCAGCCCCAATCCCGGGACAGGGATCTATGGCTACACCTTC
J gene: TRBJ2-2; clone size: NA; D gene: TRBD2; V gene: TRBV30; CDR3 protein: CAWSVRTSGGYFEGSGELFF; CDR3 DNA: TGTGCCTGGAGTGTACGCACTAGCGGGGGTTATTTTGAGGGATCCGGGGAGCTGTTTTTT
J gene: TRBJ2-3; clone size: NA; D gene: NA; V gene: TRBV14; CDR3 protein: CASSQLLGGGDRDTQYF; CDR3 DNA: TGTGCCAGCAGCCAACTCCTCGGAGGTGGGGATCGGGATACGCAGTATTTT
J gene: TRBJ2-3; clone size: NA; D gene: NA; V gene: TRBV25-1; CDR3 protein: CASIGGLGTDTQYF; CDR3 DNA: TGTGCCAGCATTGGAGGTCTGGGCACAGATACGCAGTATTTT
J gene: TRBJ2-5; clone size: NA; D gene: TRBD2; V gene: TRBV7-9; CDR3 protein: CASSFWGTSGRETQYF; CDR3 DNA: TGTGCCAGCAGCTTTTGGGGAACTAGCGGGAGGGAGACCCAGTACTTC
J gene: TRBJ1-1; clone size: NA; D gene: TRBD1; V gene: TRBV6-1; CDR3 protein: CASTQGGRGGTEAFF; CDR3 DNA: TGTGCCAGCACTCAAGGGGGCAGGGGAGGGACTGAAGCTTTCTTT
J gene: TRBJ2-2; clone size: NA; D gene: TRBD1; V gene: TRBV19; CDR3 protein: CASSSNRGTGDRELFF; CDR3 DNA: TGTGCCAGTAGTTCCAACAGGGGCACAGGAGACCGGGAGCTGTTTTTT
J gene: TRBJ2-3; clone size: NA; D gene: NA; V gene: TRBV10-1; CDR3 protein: CASSKAAGYGTDTQYF; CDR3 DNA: TGCGCCAGCTCGAAGGCGGCGGGGTATGGCACAGATACGCAGTATTTT
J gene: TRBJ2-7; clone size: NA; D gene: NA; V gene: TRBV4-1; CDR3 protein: CASSDDSSLYEQYF; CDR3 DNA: TGCGCCAGCAGCGACGACAGTAGCCTCTACGAGCAGTACTTC
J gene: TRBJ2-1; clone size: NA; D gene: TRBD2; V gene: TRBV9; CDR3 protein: CASSVTPGGYNEQFF; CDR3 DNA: TGTGCCAGCAGCGTAACCCCGGGGGGTTACAATGAGCAGTTCTTC
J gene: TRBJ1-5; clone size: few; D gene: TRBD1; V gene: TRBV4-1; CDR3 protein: CASSQSGQGGQPQHF; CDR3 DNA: TGCGCCAGCAGCCAATCCGGACAGGGAGGTCAGCCCCAGCATTTT
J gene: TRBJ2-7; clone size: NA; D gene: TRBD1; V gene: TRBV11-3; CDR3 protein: CASSQGQAGYEQYF; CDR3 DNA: TGTGCCAGCAGCCAGGGACAGGCGGGGTACGAGCAGTACTTC
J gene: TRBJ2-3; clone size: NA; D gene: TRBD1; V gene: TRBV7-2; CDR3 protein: CASSLGQITDTQYF; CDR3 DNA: TGTGCCAGCAGCTTGGGACAGATCACAGATACGCAGTATTTT
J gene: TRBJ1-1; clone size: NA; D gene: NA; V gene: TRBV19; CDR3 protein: CASSIPGGQRNTEAFF; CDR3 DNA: TGTGCCAGTAGTATCCCCGGTGGGCAGAGGAACACTGAAGCTTTCTTT
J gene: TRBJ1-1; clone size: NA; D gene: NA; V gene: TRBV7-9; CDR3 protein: CASSERTVFSEAFF; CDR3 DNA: TGTGCCAGCAGCGAACGGACAGTGTTTTCTGAAGCTTTCTTT
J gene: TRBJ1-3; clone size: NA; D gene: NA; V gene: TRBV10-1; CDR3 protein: CASSRDQAGNTIYF; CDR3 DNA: TGCGCCAGCAGCAGGGACCAAGCTGGAAACACCATATATTTT
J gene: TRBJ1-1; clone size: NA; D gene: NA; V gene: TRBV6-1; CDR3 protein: CASRVRRGESEAFF; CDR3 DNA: TGTGCCAGCAGGGTACGGAGGGGCGAATCTGAAGCTTTCTTT
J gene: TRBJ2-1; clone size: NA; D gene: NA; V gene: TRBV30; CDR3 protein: CAWIHTGDYNEQFF; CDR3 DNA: TGTGCCTGGATACACACGGGGGACTACAATGAGCAGTTCTTC
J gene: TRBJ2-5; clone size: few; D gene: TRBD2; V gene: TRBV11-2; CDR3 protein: CASGPGLAEETQYF; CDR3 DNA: TGTGCCAGCGGCCCGGGGCTAGCGGAAGAGACCCAGTACTTC
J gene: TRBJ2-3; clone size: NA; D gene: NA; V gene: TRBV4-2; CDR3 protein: CASSQSHGLQADTQYF; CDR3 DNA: TGTGCCAGCAGCCAATCTCATGGGCTACAGGCAGATACGCAGTATTTT
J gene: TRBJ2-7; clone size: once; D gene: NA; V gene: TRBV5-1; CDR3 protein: CASRTRGASYEQYF; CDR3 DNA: TGCGCCAGCAGAACCAGGGGCGCTAGCTACGAGCAGTACTTC
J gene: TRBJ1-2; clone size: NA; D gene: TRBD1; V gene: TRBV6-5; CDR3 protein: CASTSSAGGYGYTF; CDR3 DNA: TGTGCCAGCACTTCCTCGGCAGGGGGCTATGGCTACACCTTC
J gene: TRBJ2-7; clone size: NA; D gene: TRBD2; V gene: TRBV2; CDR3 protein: CASSGRLAGYEQYF; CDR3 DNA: TGTGCCAGCAGTGGACGCCTAGCGGGCTACGAGCAGTACTTC
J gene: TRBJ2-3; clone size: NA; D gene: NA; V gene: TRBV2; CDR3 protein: CASKLDSTDTQYF; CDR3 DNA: TGTGCCAGCAAACTGGATAGCACAGATACGCAGTATTTT
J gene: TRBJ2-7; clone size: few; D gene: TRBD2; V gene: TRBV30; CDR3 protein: CAWSVKLAGGEQYF; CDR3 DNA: TGTGCCTGGAGTGTAAAACTAGCGGGGGGCGAGCAGTACTTC
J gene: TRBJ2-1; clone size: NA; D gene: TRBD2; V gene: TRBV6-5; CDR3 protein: CASSYWREGSYNEQFF; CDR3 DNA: TGTGCCAGCAGTTACTGGCGGGAGGGCTCATACAATGAGCAGTTCTTC
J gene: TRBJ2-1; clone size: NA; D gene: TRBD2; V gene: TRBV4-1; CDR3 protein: CASSQEGGSRDEQFF; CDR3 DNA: TGCGCCAGCAGCCAAGAGGGCGGGAGCAGGGATGAGCAGTTCTTC
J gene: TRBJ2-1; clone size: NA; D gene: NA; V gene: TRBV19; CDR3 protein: CASSFRDSGSYNEQFF; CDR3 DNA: TGTGCCAGTAGTTTCCGGGATAGCGGCTCCTACAATGAGCAGTTCTTC
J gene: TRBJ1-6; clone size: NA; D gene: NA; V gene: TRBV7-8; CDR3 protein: CASSLALQGRAPLHF; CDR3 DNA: TGTGCCAGCAGCTTAGCGCTACAGGGCCGGGCGCCCCTCCACTTT
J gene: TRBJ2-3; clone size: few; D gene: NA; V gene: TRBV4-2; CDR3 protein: CASSQVISPRTDTQYF; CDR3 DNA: TGTGCCAGCAGCCAAGTCATCAGTCCTCGCACAGATACGCAGTATTTT
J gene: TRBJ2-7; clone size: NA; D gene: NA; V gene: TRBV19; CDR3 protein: CASSIGAGFSYEQYF; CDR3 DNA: TGTGCCAGTAGTATAGGTGCCGGTTTCTCCTACGAGCAGTACTTC
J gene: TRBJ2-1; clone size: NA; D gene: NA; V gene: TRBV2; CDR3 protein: CASSVSQDNEQFF; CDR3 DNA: TGTGCCAGCAGTGTAAGTCAAGACAATGAGCAGTTCTTC
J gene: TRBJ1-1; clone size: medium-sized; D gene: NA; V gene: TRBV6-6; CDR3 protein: CASTEGFVGTEAFF; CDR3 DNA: TGTGCCAGCACCGAGGGGTTTGTGGGCACTGAAGCTTTCTTT
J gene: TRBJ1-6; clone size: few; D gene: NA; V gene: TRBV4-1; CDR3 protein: CASSQDVESSYNSPLHF; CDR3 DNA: TGCGCCAGCAGCCAAGATGTGGAAAGCTCCTATAATTCACCCCTCCACTTT
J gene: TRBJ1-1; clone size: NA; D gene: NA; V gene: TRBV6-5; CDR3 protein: CASRRQGPNTEAFF; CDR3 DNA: TGTGCCAGCAGGCGTCAGGGGCCTAACACTGAAGCTTTCTTT
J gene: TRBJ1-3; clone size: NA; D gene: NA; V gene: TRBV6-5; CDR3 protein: CASSYERGSTIYF; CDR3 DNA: TGTGCCAGCAGTTACGAGCGGGGTTCCACCATATATTTT
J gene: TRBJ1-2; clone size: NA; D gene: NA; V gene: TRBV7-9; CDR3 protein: CASSSTGSGYGYTF; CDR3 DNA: TGTGCCAGCAGCTCCACAGGGAGTGGCTATGGCTACACCTTC
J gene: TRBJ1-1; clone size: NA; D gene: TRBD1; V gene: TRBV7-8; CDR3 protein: CASSPTGGRTEAFF; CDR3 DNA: TGTGCCAGCAGCCCTACAGGGGGGAGGACTGAAGCTTTCTTT
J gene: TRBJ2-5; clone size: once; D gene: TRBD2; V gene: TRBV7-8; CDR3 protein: CASSLLTSGGAGTQYF; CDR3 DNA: TGTGCCAGCAGCTTACTAACTAGCGGGGGGGCAGGGACCCAGTACTTC
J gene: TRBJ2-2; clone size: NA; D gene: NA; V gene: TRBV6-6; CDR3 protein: CASSSYVNTGELFF; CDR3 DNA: TGTGCCAGCAGTTCCTACGTCAACACCGGGGAGCTGTTTTTT
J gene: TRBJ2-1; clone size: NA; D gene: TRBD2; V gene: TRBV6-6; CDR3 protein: CASSPAGVGYNEQFF; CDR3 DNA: TGTGCCAGCAGTCCCGCGGGGGTTGGCTACAATGAGCAGTTCTTC